These 16 T cell receptor beta chains came from one sample sequenced in a study of blood T cell repertoires in COVID-19. The data were produced by immunoSEQ multiplex PCR, yet TCRdb's version contains in-frame clones alone and is incomplete. The table records around 87,000 clones, 89% of them present only once. The source material was peripheral blood. The receptors were gathered from a man between 50 and 59 years old with acute or convalescent COVID-19.

The gene calls are TRBV10-3 and TRBJ2-1, with 12 bases matching TRBD2. J lost 7 bases, V lost 3 bases, and 7 bases had no gene match. The CDR3 has 16 amino acids. Germline assignment: CDR1 ENHRY and CDR2 SYGVKD. The CDR3 is CAISEGLAGGQNEQFF. DNA for the CDR3: TGTGCCATCAGTGAAGGGCTAGCGGGGGGGCAGAATGAGCAGTTCTTC.

CDR3 amino acids: CASSLGGTGVNQPQHF. Written as DNA, the CDR3 is TGTGCCAGCAGTTTAGGCGGGACAGGAGTTAATCAGCCCCAGCATTTT. This sequence joins TRBV28 and TRBJ1-5, with 8 bases that match TRBD1. Trimming took 2 bases from V and 4 from J; bases not matched to a gene: 7. Germline values: CDR1 MDHEN, CDR2 SYDVKM. CDR3 length equals 16 residues.

This clone has just a few counts. V usage is TRBV2 and J usage is TRBJ2-2; tentative D call: TRBD2 (5 bases). This CDR3 spans 14 amino acids. V dropped 9 bases and J dropped 0 bases, with 11 bases sitting between them. Germline V lookup: CDR1 SNHLY, CDR2 FYNNEI. The CDR3, as DNA: TGTGCCAGAGAGGGTGTCCCGAACACCGGGGAGCTGTTTTTT. Protein sequence: CAREGVPNTGELFF. The full variable domain, completed using reference TRBV2 and TRBJ2-2, is EPEVTQTPSHQVTQMGQEVILRCVPISNHLYFYWYRQILGQKVEFLVSFYNNEISEKSEIFDDQFSVERPDGSNFTLKIRSTKLEDSAMYFCAREGVPNTGELFFGEGSRLTVL.

V gene TRBV5-4 combines with J gene TRBJ2-2, with D unclear. Trimming pared 0 bases from V and 0 bases from J, leaving 6 bases between. This CDR3 contains 15 residues. Germline CDR1 and CDR2: SGHNT and YYREEE (reference sequence). In DNA, the CDR3 is TGTGCCAGCAGCTTGGGACATACGAACACCGGGGAGCTGTTTTTT. This gives the protein CASSLGHTNTGELFF.

The chain couples TRBV30 to TRBJ1-2, with D hard to call. V gave up 8 bases and J gave up 1 base, with 8 bases separating them. Germline CDR1 reads GTSNPN; CDR2 reads SVGIG (reference sequence). CDR3 length: 11 residues. The CDR3 loop is CAREFNYGYTF. DNA of the CDR3: TGTGCCAGGGAGTTTAACTATGGCTACACCTTC.

The chain has TRBV5-5 and TRBJ2-7; the match to TRBD2 covers 7 bases. Germline V gives CDR1 SGHKS, CDR2 YYEKEE (reference sequence). The J segment lost 6 bases and the V segment lost 1 base, leaving 4 bases of the junction unmatched. The CDR3 totals 13 residues. The CDR3 DNA reads TGTGCCAGCAGCTTGCGGGGGGAGTCCGAGCAGTACTTC. This gives the protein CASSLRGESEQYF.

V gene TRBV12-5 combines with J gene TRBJ1-4, with 7 positions matching TRBD1. This CDR3 is 15 amino acids long. V lost 5 bases and J lost 8; bases outside the gene matches: 11. The germline gives CDR1 LGHNT, CDR2 FRNRAP. The CDR3 region is CASGADRVEGEKLFF. CDR3 sequence (DNA): TGTGCTAGTGGTGCCGACAGGGTGGAAGGGGAAAAACTGTTTTTT.

This chain uses TRBV19 with TRBJ1-5, with D possibly matching TRBD1 (6 bases). The CDR3 runs 14 residues. The V gene lost 6 bases and the J gene lost 2 bases, with 11 bases spanning the gap. The germline V gene encodes CDR1 LNHDA and CDR2 SQIVND (reference sequence). CDR3 region: CASSPTGGNQPQHF. For the CDR3, the DNA is TGTGCCAGTAGCCCGACAGGCGGCAATCAGCCCCAGCATTTT.

In this sample, this clone turned up a few times. The chain couples TRBV28 to TRBJ1-2; no reliable D call. Trimming cost V 2 bases and J 0 bases, with 7 bases left between them. The CDR3 is made up of 14 amino acids. Germline CDR1 reads MDHEN; CDR2 reads SYDVKM. This CDR3 is CASSLNIANYGYTF. DNA of the CDR3: TGTGCCAGCAGTTTAAATATAGCTAACTATGGCTACACCTTC.

The chain carries TRBV28 and TRBJ1-2; 7 positions agree with TRBD1. Per the germline V gene, CDR1 is MDHEN and CDR2 is SYDVKM. The V segment lost 5 bases and the J segment 5 bases; nucleotides outside the gene matches: 2. There are 12 residues in the CDR3. CDR3 nucleotide sequence: TGTGCCAGCAGTACAGGGGAGTATGGCTACACCTTC. Residues: CASSTGEYGYTF.

The chain carries TRBV7-3 and TRBJ2-7; 7 bases align to TRBD2. J lost 3 bases, V lost 2 bases, and 4 bases had no gene match. In germline, CDR1 is SGHTA, CDR2 FQGTGA. The CDR3 runs 14 residues. CDR3 DNA sequence: TGTGCCAGCAGCTTATCAGCGGGGAACTACGAGCAGTACTTC. Its protein is CASSLSAGNYEQYF.

This CDR3 reads CAWSYNRVGEQYF. CDR3 in DNA: TGTGCCTGGAGTTATAACAGGGTCGGCGAGCAGTACTTC. The gene calls are TRBV30 and TRBJ2-7, with a weak D call TRBD1 (6 bases). The CDR3 contains 13 residues. The germline V gene encodes CDR1 GTSNPN and CDR2 SVGIG (reference sequence). Trimming stripped 2 bases from V and 6 bases from J, with 14 bases between.

This chain connects TRBV7-2 to TRBJ2-1, with 9 bases fitting TRBD1. Unmatched junction bases numbered 15, after V lost 6 bases and J lost 9 bases. The CDR3 has 16 residues. The germline CDR1 and CDR2 sequences are SGHTA and FQGNSA. The CDR3 nucleotides read TGTGCCAGCAGACCCGCCGGGACAGGGCTCCGGGGTGAGCAGTTCTTC. Translated, it gives CASRPAGTGLRGEQFF.

The chain links TRBV5-7 to TRBJ1-1; TRBD1 aligns across 8 bases. TRBV5-7 is sorted into the ORF group, with uncertain function. The CDR3 extends over 13 amino acids. V shed 2 bases, J shed 7 bases, and the junction held 4 bases outside the gene matches. The DNA of the CDR3 is TGTGCCAGCAGCTTCCTGACAGGGGATGAAGCTTTCTTT. This encodes CASSFLTGDEAFF.

A single count supports this clone. The rearrangement joins TRBV7-6 to TRBJ1-6, with 7 nucleotides matching TRBD1. CDR1 is SGHVS and CDR2 is FNYEAQ in the germline V gene. This CDR3 contains 15 residues. Trimming at V came to 3 bases and at J to 5 bases, leaving 4 bases not matched to a gene. The CDR3 DNA follows: TGTGCCAGCAGCTTTGGGACAGCTAATAATTCACCCCTCCACTTT. Translated, it gives CASSFGTANNSPLHF.

The CDR3 nucleotides are TGTGCCAGCAGCCCCCAAGGGAGGAGAGGGAACAATGAGCAGTTCTTC. It is translated as CASSPQGRRGNNEQFF. The chain couples TRBV27 to TRBJ2-1; maybe TRBD2 (6 bases). Between the trimmed V and J ends, which lost 6 bases and 5 bases, there was a span of 20 bases. Per germline, CDR1 MNHEY and CDR2 SMNVEV (reference sequence). The CDR3 runs to 16 residues.